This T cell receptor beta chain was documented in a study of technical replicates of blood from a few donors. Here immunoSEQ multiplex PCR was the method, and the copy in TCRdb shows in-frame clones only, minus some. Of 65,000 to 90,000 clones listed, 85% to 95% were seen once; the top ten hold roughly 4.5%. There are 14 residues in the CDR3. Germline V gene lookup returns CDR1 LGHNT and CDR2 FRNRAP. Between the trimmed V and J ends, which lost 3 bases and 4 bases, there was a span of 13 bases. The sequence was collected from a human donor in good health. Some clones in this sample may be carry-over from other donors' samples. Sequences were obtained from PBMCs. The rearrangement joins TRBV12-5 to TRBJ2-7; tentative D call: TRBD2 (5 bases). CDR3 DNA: TGTGCTAGTGGTTTTGGACTCGGTTTGTACGAGCAGTACTTC. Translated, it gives CASGFGLGLYEQYF.